A selection of T cell receptor beta chains follows, all from one sample in a study of cytomegalovirus exposure and HLA in healthy donors. Measured with immunoSEQ multiplex PCR; TCRdb has only the in-frame clones, and not every one. With 200,000 to 250,000 clones in the sample, the ten largest clones hold around 0.95%. Sequences were obtained from PBMCs. The receptor source for this set is a young woman in good health and CMV-seropositive. CDR3s leave out the opening cysteine and the closing phenylalanine or tryptophan.

>TRBV4-3
ASSPTQNTEAF
>TRBV2
ASSEVRGLGSPLH
>TRBV27
ASSPGTGAFEQY
>TRBV7-8
ASSFSSGSIGEQY
>TRBV14
ASSQGIGVQETQY
>TRBV27
ASRRWGQGLEQY
>TRBV5-4
ASSRDREFGYT
>TRBV5-1
ASTPGGGGQTQY
>TRBV6-5
ASKSSRSFNEQF
>TRBV29-1
SVEDGGYETQY
>TRBV19
ASSSKNRQGATEAF
>TRBV19
ASIGRYYNEQF
>TRBV9
ASSPGLAGGETQY
>TRBV6-1
ASREQGLNYGYT
>TRBV19
ASTTGTGVSYEQY
>TRBV2
ASRTSGGHNEQF
>TRBV25-1
ASSEYEDRDFEAF
>TRBV19
ASSKTSGMVGTGELF
>TRBV27
ASSSGQGVNYGYT
>TRBV28
ASSFLTRGGPNTEAF
>TRBV5-1
ASSLVAGASTETQY
>TRBV29-1
SVEAGVGGSEQY
>TRBV7-9
ASSLVGRDSYQPQH
>TRBV15
ATSRGLAGLDEQY
>TRBV18
ASSPQRALNTEAF
>TRBV5-4
ASSAAGTGGTTIY
>TRBV7-2
ASSLELVRTEQF
>TRBV4-1
ASSHQASSGRKKEQF
>TRBV6-6
ASSYSAKGATEKLF
>TRBV5-4
ASRGKTGPNTEAF
>TRBV18
ASSPPSTEAF
>TRBV29-1
SVETQGPGETQY
>TRBV7-2
ASSPQTGTSGFKQY
>TRBV27
ASSWDSGRNEQF
>TRBV28
ASSARGGSGRSYNEQF
>TRBV5-1
ASSLGGSMRETQY
>TRBV10-3
AIRSGLSSDEQF
>TRBV6-5
ASSYKGHRTYEQY
>TRBV10-3
AISRQKGQETQY
>TRBV18
ASSTEGQVGEQY
>TRBV5-4
ASSSGTGSKKLF
>TRBV2
ASSSQGNTEAF
>TRBV11-3
ASSTGLASETQY
>TRBV18
ASSPPNHAGEQY
>TRBV9
ASSVASDQPQH
>TRBV18
ASSPFDSSAGNTIY
>TRBV7-8
ASSLDRASGTQY
>TRBV5-1
ASSLGIVAGLSYNEQF
>TRBV7-9
ASSFLAGGKENIQY
>TRBV7-2
ASSLVRSGLANYGYT
>TRBV30
AWSVTGTNTEAF
>TRBV11-3
ASSRDRINGELF
>TRBV6-5
ASSYASFSNQPQH
>TRBV7-8
ASSLSLMGLETGELF